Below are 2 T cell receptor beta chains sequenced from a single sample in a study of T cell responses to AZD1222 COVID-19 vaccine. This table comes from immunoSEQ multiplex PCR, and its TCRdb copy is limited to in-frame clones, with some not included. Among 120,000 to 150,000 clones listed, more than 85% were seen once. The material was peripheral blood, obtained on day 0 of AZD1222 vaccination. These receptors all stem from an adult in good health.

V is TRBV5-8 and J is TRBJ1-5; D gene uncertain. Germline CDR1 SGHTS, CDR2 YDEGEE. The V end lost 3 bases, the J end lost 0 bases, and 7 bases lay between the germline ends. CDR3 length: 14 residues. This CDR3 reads CASSSDFSNQPQHF. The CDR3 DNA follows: TGTGCCAGCAGCTCCGATTTTAGCAATCAGCCCCAGCATTTT.

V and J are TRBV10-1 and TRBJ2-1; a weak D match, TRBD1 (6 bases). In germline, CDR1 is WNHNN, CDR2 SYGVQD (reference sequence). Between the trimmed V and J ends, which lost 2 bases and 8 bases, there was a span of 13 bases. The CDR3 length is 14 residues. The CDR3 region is CASSEDQGNDEQFF. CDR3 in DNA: TGCGCCAGCAGTGAGGATCAGGGGAACGATGAGCAGTTCTTC.